Listed here is a single TCR beta chain. Its antigen is undetermined. Investigators merged groups given second doses at roughly 4 or roughly 12 weeks. Profiling relied on immunoSEQ multiplex PCR, and the TCRdb table lists in-frame clones only, not all of them. The sample contains more than 150,000 clones, over 90% of which appear only once. These data originate in a study of T cell responses to AZD1222 COVID-19 vaccine. Regarding the study as a whole: Just a handful of AZD1222 recipients were seropositive at baseline.

Germline V gene data show CDR1 as MNHEY and CDR2 as SMNVEV (reference sequence). The CDR3 has 18 residues. The ends were cut back, 6 bases at V and 2 bases at J, with 26 bases in the middle. Material: peripheral blood, obtained 28 days after the second AZD1222 dose. This chain joins TRBV27 and TRBJ2-7; D ambiguous. This clonotype was obtained from an adult who received the AZD1222 COVID-19 vaccine. The CDR3 DNA is TGTGCCAGCAGGCCGAGGATGAAAAGGGTAATAAGAACCTACGAGCAGTACTTC. Translated, it gives CASRPRMKRVIRTYEQYF.